This entry describes one T cell receptor (beta chain). Measured with immunoSEQ multiplex PCR; TCRdb has only the in-frame clones, and not every one. The table has about 480,000 clones, 70% to 90% seen once. This entry belongs to a study of Ad26.COV2.S vaccination and SARS-CoV-2 variants. Study-level background: Ad26.COV2.S shots went into the muscle once or twice, 56 days apart.

The treatment: 15 to 20 received Ad26.COV2.S at low or high dose, single or two shots; 5 received placebo; per-sample allocation not given. Sampling was done on day 63 after the first vaccine or placebo injection. A Boston donor was an adult aged 18-55 years. The sample here was peripheral blood, taken in a trial of Ad26.COV2.S vaccine versus placebo. The receptor's source is a person between 18 and 65 years old who received the Ad26.COV2.S COVID-19 vaccine or a placebo.

CDR3 sequence: CASSQRTGVVELFF. CDR3 sequence (DNA): TGTGCCAGCTCACAGCGGACAGGGGTGGTGGAGCTGTTTTTT. The chain combines TRBV18 with TRBJ2-2, with 9 bases identical to TRBD1. The V gene end was trimmed by 4 bases and the J gene end by 10 bases; junction bases not matched to a gene: 7. The CDR3 extends over 14 amino acids. Germline V gives CDR1 KGHSH, CDR2 LQKENI.